The 6 T cell receptor beta chains below were found in one sample sequenced in a study of control samples from healthy donors and cancer patients. Produced via immunoSEQ multiplex PCR; TCRdb's table is partial and in-frame only. Among about 150,000 clones, more than 85% were seen once, and the ten largest hold over 2%. The specimen sequenced was blood. These receptors were taken from a man in his forties or fifties in good health.

The V and J genes are TRBV9 and TRBJ1-5; tentatively, D is TRBD1 (6 bases). Germline V CDR1 and CDR2: SGDLS, YYNGEE. The ends were cut back, 0 bases at V and 2 bases at J, with 9 bases in the middle. This CDR3 region has 15 residues. The CDR3 is CASSVEGGGNQPQHF. Here the CDR3 DNA reads TGTGCCAGCAGCGTAGAGGGGGGCGGCAATCAGCCCCAGCATTTT.

The chain recombines TRBV7-2 with TRBJ2-2, with a weak D call TRBD2 (5 bases). The length of the CDR3 is 18 residues. Germline CDR1 SGHTA, CDR2 FQGNSA. The V gene lost 5 bases and the J gene lost 7 bases, with 26 bases spanning the gap. This CDR3 reads CASSLSPGVLAKIGELFF. DNA of the CDR3: TGTGCCAGCAGCCTCTCTCCTGGGGTGTTAGCGAAAATCGGGGAGCTGTTTTTT.

J is TRBJ2-5 and V is TRBV9, with D maybe TRBD2 (6 bases). Trimming shortened V by 0 bases and J by 0 bases, and 12 bases separated the two germline ends. The CDR3 length is 16 residues. Germline V lookup: CDR1 SGDLS, CDR2 YYNGEE. CDR3 protein: CASSVAGGGYQETQYF. The CDR3 DNA follows: TGTGCCAGCAGCGTAGCGGGCGGAGGGTACCAAGAGACCCAGTACTTC.

The chain uses TRBV3-1 (or the pseudogene TRBV3-2) and TRBJ1-1; possible D gene TRBD1, 6 bases. Looked up from germline, CDR1 is LGHDT and CDR2 is YNNKEL (reference sequence). The CDR3 consists of 12 residues. The V gene lost 1 base and the J gene lost 12 bases, with 12 bases spanning the gap. CDR3 DNA sequence: TGTGCCAGCAGCCAAGGGAGGGGGTGGACTTTCTTT. It yields the protein CASSQGRGWTFF.

The rearrangement joins TRBV27 to TRBJ2-3; 11 nucleotides align to TRBD2. V was clipped by 3 bases and J by 6 bases; unmatched bases: 8. Germline CDR1 MNHEY, CDR2 SMNVEV (reference sequence). The CDR3 totals 16 residues. CDR3 DNA sequence: TGTGCCAGCAGTTTCCCCGGGACTAGCGGCCCCGATACGCAGTATTTT. Protein: CASSFPGTSGPDTQYF.

V and J are TRBV18 and TRBJ2-2, with a tentative D call TRBD1 (5 bases). The CDR3 covers 16 residues. V lost 4 bases to trimming and J lost 1 base, with 13 bases between them. The germline V gene has CDR1 KGHSH and CDR2 LQKENI. Written as DNA, the CDR3 is TGTGCCAGCTCACTTGAACAGGTTGGGAACACCGGGGAGCTGTTTTTT. Translating it yields CASSLEQVGNTGELFF.